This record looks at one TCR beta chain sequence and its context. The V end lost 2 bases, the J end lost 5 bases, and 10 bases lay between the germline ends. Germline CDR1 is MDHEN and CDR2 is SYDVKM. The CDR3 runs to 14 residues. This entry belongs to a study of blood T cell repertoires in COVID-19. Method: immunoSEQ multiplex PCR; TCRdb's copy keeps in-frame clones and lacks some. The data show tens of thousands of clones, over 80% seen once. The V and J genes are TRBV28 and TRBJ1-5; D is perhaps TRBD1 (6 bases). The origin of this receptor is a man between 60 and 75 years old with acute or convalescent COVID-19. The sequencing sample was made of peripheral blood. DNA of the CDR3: TGTGCCAGCAGTTTAAAGGCAGGGGATCAGCCCCAGCATTTT. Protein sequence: CASSLKAGDQPQHF.